Included here is one T cell receptor (beta chain) sequence, with context. Profiling relied on immunoSEQ multiplex PCR, and the TCRdb table lists in-frame clones only, not all of them. The sample includes some 79,000 clones, more than 85% of them seen just once. These data are taken from a study of OX40 agonist ivuxolimab in advanced cancers. The source is an adult with an advanced solid tumor such as melanoma, head and neck, liver or kidney cancer. The specimen comprised CD4+ or CD8+ T cells sorted from blood, sampled in a trial of the OX40 agonist ivuxolimab.

The CDR3 reads CAWSVDPLRETQYF. The CDR3 nucleotides read TGTGCCTGGAGTGTAGACCCCTTAAGGGAGACCCAGTACTTC. The chain has TRBV30 and TRBJ2-5; the D is unclear. The germline V gene has CDR1 GTSNPN and CDR2 SVGIG (reference sequence). V was clipped by 0 bases and J by 5 bases, with 13 bases between them. The CDR3 consists of 14 residues.